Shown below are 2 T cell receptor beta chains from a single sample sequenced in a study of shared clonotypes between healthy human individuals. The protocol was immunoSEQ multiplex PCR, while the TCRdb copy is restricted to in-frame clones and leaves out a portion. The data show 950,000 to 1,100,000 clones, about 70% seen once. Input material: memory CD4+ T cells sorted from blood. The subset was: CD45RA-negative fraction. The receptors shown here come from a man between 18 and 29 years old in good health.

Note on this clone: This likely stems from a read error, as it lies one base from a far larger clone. This CDR3 reads CAISRGNTGAFF. CDR3 DNA sequence: TGTGCCATCAGCAGGGGGAACACTGGAGCTTTCTTT. The genes are TRBV10-3 and TRBJ1-1; 7 positions agree with TRBD1. Germline loops: CDR1 ENHRY, CDR2 SYGVKD. This CDR3 is 12 amino acids long.

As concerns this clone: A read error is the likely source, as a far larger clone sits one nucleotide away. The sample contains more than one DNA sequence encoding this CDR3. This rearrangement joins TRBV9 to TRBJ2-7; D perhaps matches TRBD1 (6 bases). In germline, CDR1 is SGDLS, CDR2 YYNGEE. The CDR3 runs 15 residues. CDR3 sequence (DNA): TGTGCCAGCAGCGTAGAGGACAGCCCGTCCTACGAACAGTACTTC. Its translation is CASSVEDSPSYEQYF.